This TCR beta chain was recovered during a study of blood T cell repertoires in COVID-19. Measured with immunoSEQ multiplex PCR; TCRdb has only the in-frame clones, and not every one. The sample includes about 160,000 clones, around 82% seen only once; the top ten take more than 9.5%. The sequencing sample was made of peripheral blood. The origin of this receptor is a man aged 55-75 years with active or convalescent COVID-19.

Written as DNA, the CDR3 is TGTGCCAGCAGCCAAGACGGGACAGGGGGGGGAAACACCATATATTTT. As protein: CASSQDGTGGGNTIYF. The rearrangement links TRBV3-1 (or the pseudogene TRBV3-2) to TRBJ1-3; 11 bases are shared with TRBD1. V trimming: 0 bases; J trimming: 4 bases; junction bases outside the gene matches: 2. Germline loops: CDR1 LGHDT, CDR2 YNNKEL (reference sequence). The CDR3 has 16 amino acids.